Reported below is one T cell receptor beta chain. The antigen is not known. The data derive from a study of shared clonotypes between healthy human individuals. Whole-study findings and limits: Naive subsets, compared against memory subsets, generally had larger estimated richness values.

Assay: immunoSEQ multiplex PCR; the TCRdb copy retains only in-frame clones and omits some. The data show around 1,000,000 clones, with roughly 80% seen just once and roughly 0.83% held by the top ten. The CDR3 covers 15 residues. The germline V gene encodes CDR1 MDHEN and CDR2 SYDVKM. Trimming removed 2 bases from V and 2 bases from J; junction bases left unmatched: 4. The TCR sequence derives from a young man in good health. Some clones in this sample may be carry-over from other donors' samples. This chain uses TRBV28 with TRBJ2-3, with 7 bases identical to TRBD2. The sample was memory CD4+ T cells from PBMCs. Subset given: CD45RA-negative fraction. As DNA, the CDR3 is TGTGCCAGCAGTTTAGCGGGAGCGACCACAGATACGCAGTATTTT. Encoded protein: CASSLAGATTDTQYF. Variable domain in full (rest from reference TRBV28 and TRBJ2-3): DVKVTQSSRYLVKRTGEKVFLECVQDMDHENMFWYRQDPGLGLRLIYFSYDVKMKEKGDIPEGYSVSREKKERFSLILESASTNQTSMYLCASSLAGATTDTQYFGPGTRLTVL.